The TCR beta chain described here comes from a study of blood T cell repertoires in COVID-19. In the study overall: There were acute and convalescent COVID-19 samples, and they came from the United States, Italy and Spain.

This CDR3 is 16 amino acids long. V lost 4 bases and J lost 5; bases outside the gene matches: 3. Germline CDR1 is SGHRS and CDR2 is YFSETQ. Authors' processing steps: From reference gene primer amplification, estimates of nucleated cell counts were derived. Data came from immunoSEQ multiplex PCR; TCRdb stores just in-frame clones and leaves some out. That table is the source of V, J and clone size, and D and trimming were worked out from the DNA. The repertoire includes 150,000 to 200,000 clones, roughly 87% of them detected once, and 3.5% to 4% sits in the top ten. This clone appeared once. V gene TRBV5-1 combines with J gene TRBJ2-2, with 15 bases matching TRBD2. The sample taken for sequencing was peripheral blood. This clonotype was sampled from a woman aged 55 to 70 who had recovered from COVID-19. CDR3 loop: CASSIGLAGGTGELFF. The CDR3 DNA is TGCGCCAGCAGCATCGGACTAGCGGGGGGGACCGGGGAGCTGTTTTTT.